These 29 T cell receptor beta chains share one sample of origin, sequenced in a study of CD8+CD57+ T cells in acquired aplastic anemia. TCR beta VDJ combinations and CDR3 sequences were profiled from genomic DNA. TCRdb recomputed calls from the reads with MiXCR, one row per CDR3 protein. Counted here are 110,000 or so distinct CDR3 sequences, roughly 51% occurring once; the ten biggest clones make up 30% to 35%. Sequencing input: sorted CD4+, CD8+, or CD8+CD57+ T cells (not recorded which) from PBMCs. The source is a human donor in good health, serving as a control.

This clonotype showed up many times. This chain joins TRBV13 and TRBJ1-3; D gene uncertain. The CDR3 has 13 amino acids. Germline CDR1 is PRHDT and CDR2 is FYEKMQ (reference sequence). Between the trimmed V and J ends, which lost 5 bases and 3 bases, there was a span of 8 bases. The CDR3 region is CASSEGYGNTIYF. CDR3 sequence (DNA): TGTGCCAGCAGCGAGGGTTATGGAAACACCATATATTTT. The variable domain in full, with the rest retrieved from reference TRBV13 and TRBJ1-3, is AAGVIQSPRHLIKEKRETATLKCYPIPRHDTVYWYQQGPGQDPQFLISFYEKMQSDKGSIPDRFSAQQFSDYHSELNMSSLELGDSALYFCASSEGYGNTIYFGEGSWLTVV.

The genes are TRBV29-1 and TRBJ1-1, with D perhaps TRBD1 (5 bases). This CDR3 has 16 amino acids. V lost 1 base to trimming and J lost 1 base, with 16 bases between them. Germline assignment: CDR1 SQVTM and CDR2 ANQGSEA. For the CDR3, the DNA is TGCAGCGTTGAAGGGGGGAAAAGGTACCCGAACACTGAAGCTTTCTTT. Residues: CSVEGGKRYPNTEAFF. Full variable domain (remainder filled in from reference TRBV29-1 and TRBJ1-1): SAVISQKPSRDICQRGTSLTIQCQVDSQVTMMFWYRQQPGQSLTLIATANQGSEATYESGFVIDKFPISRPNLTFSTLTVSNMSPEDSSIYLCSVEGGKRYPNTEAFFGQGTRLTVV.

At least ten counts were recorded for this clonotype. V usage is TRBV19 and J usage is TRBJ1-6; D is uncertain. The germline V gene encodes CDR1 LNHDA and CDR2 SQIVND (reference sequence). The CDR3 loop spans 16 amino acids. Between the trimmed V and J ends, which lost 4 bases and 0 bases, there was a span of 10 bases. The CDR3 DNA reads as TGTGCCAGTAGTAGCGTGTGGAGCTCCTATAATTCACCCCTCCACTTT. Translated, it gives CASSSVWSSYNSPLHF.

The chain combines TRBV20-1 with TRBJ1-4; D is ambiguous. Trimming stripped 6 bases from V and 0 bases from J, with 11 bases between. In germline, CDR1 is DFQATT, CDR2 SNEGSKA (reference sequence). CDR3 size: 14 residues. This chain's CDR3 is CSAHTVPTNEKLFF. The CDR3 DNA reads as TGCAGTGCGCATACGGTACCAACTAATGAAAAACTGTTTTTT.

For this clonotype: At one of its ends the junction is not consistent with the germline gene, which may arise from a read error. V and J are TRBV12-3 or TRBV12-4 and TRBJ1-1; the D is unclear. This CDR3 is 14 amino acids long. Here the CDR3 reads CACSRSGGNTEAFF. The CDR3 nucleotides read TGTGCCTGCAGTCGATCGGGCGGGAACACTGAAGCTTTCTTT.

CDR3 sequence (DNA): TGTGCCAGCAGACTCTCCTACGAGCAGTACGTC. Amino acid sequence: CASRLSYEQYV. V gene TRBV14 combines with J gene TRBJ2-7; no clear D gene. V was shortened by 6 bases and J by 0 bases, with 3 bases between the two germline ends. The CDR3 is 11 residues long. Per germline, CDR1 SGHDN and CDR2 FVKESK.

As regards this clonotype: Just one base apart from a much larger clone, this may be a read error. The V and J genes are TRBV25-1 and TRBJ2-7; 9 positions agree with TRBD1. Germline assignment: CDR1 MGHDK and CDR2 SYGVNS. This CDR3 is built from 14 residues. J was trimmed by 5 bases and V by 4 bases; bases with no gene match: 6. CDR3 sequence reads: CASSGTDRGDEQYF. In DNA form, the CDR3 reads TGTGCCAGCAGTGGGACGGACAGGGGCGACGAGCAGTACTTC.

This chain joins TRBV24-1 and TRBJ1-2; 11 bases align to TRBD1. From germline, CDR1 is KGHDR and CDR2 SFDVKD. V trimming: 3 bases; J trimming: 8 bases; junction bases outside the gene matches: 7. The CDR3 runs 15 residues. The CDR3: CATSDPGQGADGYTF. The CDR3 nucleotides read TGTGCCACCAGTGATCCTGGACAGGGGGCGGACGGCTACACCTTC.

The chain's CDR3 is CSVDVMAMNTEAFF. The CDR3 bases are TGCAGCGTTGATGTTATGGCCATGAACACTGAAGCTTTCTTT. The chain joins TRBV29-1 to TRBJ1-1; D not resolved. The CDR3 runs to 14 residues. Germline V lookup: CDR1 SQVTM, CDR2 ANQGSEA. V was clipped by 3 bases and J by 0 bases, with 11 bases between them.

V and J are TRBV6-1 and TRBJ2-7; 10 nucleotides line up with TRBD1. Germline loops: CDR1 MNHNS, CDR2 SASEGT. The CDR3 is made up of 14 amino acids. J gave up 3 bases and V 6 bases, and 5 bases lay outside the gene matches. In DNA form, the CDR3 reads TGTGCCAGCAGGACCTGGACAGGGGGCTACGAGCAGTACTTC. This codes for CASRTWTGGYEQYF.

This clonotype was seen repeatedly, ten times or more. This chain links TRBV9 with TRBJ1-6; D may be TRBD1 (5 bases). Trimming took off 0 bases at V and 7 bases at J, with 11 bases between the two ends. The CDR3 totals 15 residues. Germline values: CDR1 SGDLS, CDR2 YYNGEE. The CDR3 loop reads CASSVGGTENSPLHF. CDR3 sequence (DNA): TGTGCCAGCAGCGTAGGTGGGACGGAAAATTCACCCCTCCACTTT.

This rearrangement joins TRBV19 to TRBJ2-4, with 8 bases identical to TRBD1. The CDR3 extends over 15 amino acids. In germline, CDR1 is LNHDA, CDR2 SQIVND (reference sequence). After removal of 3 bases from V and 1 base from J, the junction contained 2 bases not matched to a gene. CDR3 sequence reads: CASSIQGAAKNIQYF. The CDR3 DNA reads as TGTGCCAGTAGTATTCAGGGGGCTGCCAAAAACATTCAGTACTTC. Full variable domain (rest looked up from reference TRBV19 and TRBJ2-4): DGGITQSPKYLFRKEGQNVTLSCEQNLNHDAMYWYRQDPGQGLRLIYYSQIVNDFQKGDIAEGYSVSREKKESFPLTVTSAQKNPTAFYLCASSIQGAAKNIQYFGAGTRLSVL.

This clonotype was seen at least ten times. The chain recombines TRBV19 with TRBJ1-5; TRBD1 aligns across 8 bases. CDR1 and CDR2 (germline): LNHDA, SQIVND (reference sequence). J lost 5 bases, V lost 6 bases, and 15 bases had no gene match. This CDR3 contains 17 residues. Here the CDR3 DNA reads TGTGCCAGTAGATATGGACAGGGAATGAGGGGAGATCAGCCCCAGCATTTT. Translated: CASRYGQGMRGDQPQHF.

The CDR3, as DNA: TGTGCCATCAGTGAGTCGGGGGGGGATCAGCCCCAGCATTTT. This encodes CAISESGGDQPQHF. The chain links TRBV10-3 to TRBJ1-5; D might be TRBD1 (5 bases). Germline CDR1 and CDR2: ENHRY and SYGVKD. This CDR3 is 14 amino acids long. Deletions cut 0 bases from V and 5 bases from J, with 8 bases between.

At least ten counts were recorded for this clonotype. The V and J genes are TRBV7-9 and TRBJ1-1; 8 positions match TRBD1. The CDR3 spans 16 residues. V shed 4 bases, J shed 4 bases, and the junction held 11 bases outside the gene matches. Looked up from germline, CDR1 is SEHNR and CDR2 is FQNEAQ (reference sequence). This chain's CDR3 is CASSSPGQGDITEAFF. In DNA form, the CDR3 reads TGTGCCAGCAGCTCCCCTGGACAGGGTGATATCACTGAAGCTTTCTTT.

This rearrangement joins TRBV19 to TRBJ2-3; TRBD2 agrees at 7 bases. The germline CDR1 and CDR2 sequences are LNHDA and SQIVND (reference sequence). This CDR3 is built from 17 residues. The trim removed 6 bases at V and 0 bases at J, leaving 12 bases unmatched. The CDR3: CASSRRSGAPSTDTQYF. In DNA form, the CDR3 reads TGTGCCAGTAGCCGGAGGAGCGGGGCTCCTAGCACAGATACGCAGTATTTT.

CDR3 in amino acids: CPGSGPDRGPNEKLFF. The DNA for the CDR3 is TGTCCCGGCAGTGGCCCTGACAGGGGACCTAATGAAAAACTGTTTTTT. The V call is TRBV25-1, the J call TRBJ1-4, with TRBD1 identical over 8 bases. Germline V gene data show CDR1 as MGHDK and CDR2 as SYGVNS. This CDR3 has 16 amino acids.

J is TRBJ2-7 and V is TRBV19; TRBD1 is a possible D gene (5 bases). This CDR3 has 13 amino acids. CDR1 and CDR2 (germline): LNHDA, SQIVND (reference sequence). Trimming stripped 5 bases from V and 7 bases from J, with 15 bases between. The chain's CDR3 is CASSVGHYDEQYF. The CDR3 DNA reads TGTGCCAGTAGTGTCGGACACTACGATGAGCAGTACTTC.

The V and J genes are TRBV19 and TRBJ2-5; 13 bases map to TRBD2. V lost 11 bases and J lost 0; bases outside the gene matches: 3. The CDR3 has 14 amino acids. Germline CDR1 reads LNHDA; CDR2 reads SQIVND (reference sequence). CDR3 sequence reads: CAGLAGDYQETQYF. The CDR3 DNA follows: TGTGCCGGACTAGCGGGAGACTACCAAGAGACCCAGTACTTC.

The J gene is TRBJ1-6, the V gene TRBV25-1; 7 positions agree with TRBD1. The CDR3 contains 19 residues. V shed 4 bases and J 3 bases; nucleotides not matched to a gene: 15. The germline V gene has CDR1 MGHDK and CDR2 SYGVNS. CDR3 bases: TGTGCCAGCAGTGGGGGGGCAGGGGGAGATTTCGGCTATAATTCACCCCTCCACTTT. The encoded protein is CASSGGAGGDFGYNSPLHF.

The chain employs TRBV7-2 and TRBJ2-7; 8 bases fit TRBD1. The trim removed 5 bases at V and 3 bases at J, leaving 9 bases unmatched. The CDR3 totals 15 residues. Germline CDR1 and CDR2: SGHTA and FQGNSA. CDR3: CASSTRQGNFYEQYF. For the CDR3, the DNA is TGTGCCAGCAGCACCCGACAGGGGAACTTCTACGAGCAGTACTTC.

This chain uses TRBV19 with TRBJ2-7, with 11 nucleotides matching TRBD1. The CDR3 totals 14 residues. Looked up from germline, CDR1 is LNHDA and CDR2 is SQIVND (reference sequence). V trimming: 5 bases; J trimming: 5 bases; junction bases outside the gene matches: 5. CDR3 sequence (DNA): TGTGCCAGTAGTTTCCGGACAGGGGGCGACGAGCAGTACTTC. Residues: CASSFRTGGDEQYF.

As concerns this clonotype: A much bigger clone sits one base away, suggesting this may be a read error. The chain carries TRBV5-4 and TRBJ2-1, with TRBD2 as a possible D gene (6 bases). The CDR3 sequence is 13 residues long. The ends were cut back, 4 bases at V and 9 bases at J, with 14 bases in the middle. Per the germline V gene, CDR1 is SGHNT and CDR2 is YYREEE (reference sequence). The CDR3 DNA is TGTGCCAGCAGCCCCCACGGGGGTAGTGAGCAGTTCTTC. Protein product: CASSPHGGSEQFF.

V and J are TRBV7-8 and TRBJ2-7; D is undetermined. This CDR3 spans 14 amino acids. The V gene lost 3 bases and the J gene lost 2 bases, with 11 bases spanning the gap. In germline, CDR1 is SGHVS, CDR2 FQNEAQ. For the CDR3, the DNA is TGTGCCAGCAGCTTCGGACGGACCACCTACGAGCAGTACTTC. Protein: CASSFGRTTYEQYF.

The chain couples TRBV19 to TRBJ2-5; D is possibly TRBD1 (5 bases). Germline CDR1 and CDR2: LNHDA and SQIVND (reference sequence). Trimming stripped 5 bases from V and 5 bases from J, with 9 bases between. This CDR3 is 12 amino acids long. The CDR3 nucleotides read TGTGCCAGTAGTGGGGCGTGGGAGACCCAGTACTTC. It codes for CASSGAWETQYF.

This sequence joins TRBV2 and TRBJ2-7, with 8 bases lining up with TRBD1. J gave up 5 bases and V 6 bases, and 9 bases lay outside the gene matches. The germline gives CDR1 SNHLY, CDR2 FYNNEI. CDR3 length: 14 amino acids. The CDR3 DNA is TGTGCCAGCAGCGTGGGACAGGTGATAAACGAGCAGTACTTC. It codes for CASSVGQVINEQYF. Full variable domain (rest looked up from reference TRBV2 and TRBJ2-7): EPEVTQTPSHQVTQMGQEVILRCVPISNHLYFYWYRQILGQKVEFLVSFYNNEISEKSEIFDDQFSVERPDGSNFTLKIRSTKLEDSAMYFCASSVGQVINEQYFGPGTRLTVT.

The chain couples TRBV24-1 to TRBJ1-2; 7 bases match TRBD1. The V and J ends lost 3 bases and 3 bases, in that order; junction bases with no gene match: 3. Germline assignment: CDR1 KGHDR and CDR2 SFDVKD. CDR3 length: 14 amino acids. CDR3 sequence: CATSDGQADYGYTF. In DNA, the CDR3 is TGTGCCACCAGTGATGGACAGGCTGACTATGGCTACACCTTC.

The chain employs TRBV20-1 and TRBJ2-7; the D gene is possibly TRBD2 (6 bases). Trimming pared 6 bases from V and 0 bases from J, leaving 27 bases between. CDR1 is DFQATT and CDR2 is SNEGSKA in the germline V gene (reference sequence). This CDR3 spans 18 amino acids. CDR3 protein: CSASSQDQEGPYSYEQYF. The DNA of the CDR3 is TGCAGTGCCAGCAGCCAAGATCAGGAGGGGCCTTACTCCTACGAGCAGTACTTC.

The chain couples TRBV20-1 to TRBJ1-6; TRBD1 might be the D (6 bases). The CDR3 is 13 residues long. V was trimmed by 3 bases and J by 9 bases, leaving 12 bases between them. The germline CDR1 and CDR2 sequences are DFQATT and SNEGSKA (reference sequence). In nucleotides, the CDR3 is TGCAGTGCTAGGGACAGTTCGGGTTCACCCCTCCACTTT. Translation gives CSARDSSGSPLHF.